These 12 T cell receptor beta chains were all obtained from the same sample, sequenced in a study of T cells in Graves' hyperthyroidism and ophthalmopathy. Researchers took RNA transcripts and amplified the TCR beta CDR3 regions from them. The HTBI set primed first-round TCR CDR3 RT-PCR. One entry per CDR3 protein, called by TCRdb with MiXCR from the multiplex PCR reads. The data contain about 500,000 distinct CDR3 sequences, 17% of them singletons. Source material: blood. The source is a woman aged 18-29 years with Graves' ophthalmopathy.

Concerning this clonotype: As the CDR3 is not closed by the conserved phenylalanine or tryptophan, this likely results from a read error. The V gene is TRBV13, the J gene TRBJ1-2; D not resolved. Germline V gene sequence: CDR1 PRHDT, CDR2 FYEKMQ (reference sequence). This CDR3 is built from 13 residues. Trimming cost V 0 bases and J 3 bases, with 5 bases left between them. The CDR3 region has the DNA TGTGCCAGCAGCTTAGGCCATTACTATGGCTACACCTCC. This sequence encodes CASSLGHYYGYTS.

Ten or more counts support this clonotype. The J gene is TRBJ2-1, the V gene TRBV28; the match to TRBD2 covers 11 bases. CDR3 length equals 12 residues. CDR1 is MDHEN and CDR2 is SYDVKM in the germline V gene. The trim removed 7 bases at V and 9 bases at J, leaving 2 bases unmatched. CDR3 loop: CASIGLAGEQFF. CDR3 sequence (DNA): TGTGCCAGCATCGGACTAGCGGGTGAGCAGTTCTTC.

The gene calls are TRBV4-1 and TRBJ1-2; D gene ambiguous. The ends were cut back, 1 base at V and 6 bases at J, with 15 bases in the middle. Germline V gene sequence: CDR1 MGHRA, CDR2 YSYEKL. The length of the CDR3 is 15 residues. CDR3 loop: CASSQGPNSGDGYTF. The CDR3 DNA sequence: TGCGCCAGCAGCCAAGGCCCGAACAGCGGGGATGGCTACACCTTC.

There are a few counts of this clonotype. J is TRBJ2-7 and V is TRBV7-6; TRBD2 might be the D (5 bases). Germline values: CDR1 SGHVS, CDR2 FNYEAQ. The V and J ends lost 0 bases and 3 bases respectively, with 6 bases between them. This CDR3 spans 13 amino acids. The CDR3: CASSLAEVYEQYF. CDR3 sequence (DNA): TGTGCCAGCAGCTTAGCGGAGGTCTACGAGCAGTACTTC.

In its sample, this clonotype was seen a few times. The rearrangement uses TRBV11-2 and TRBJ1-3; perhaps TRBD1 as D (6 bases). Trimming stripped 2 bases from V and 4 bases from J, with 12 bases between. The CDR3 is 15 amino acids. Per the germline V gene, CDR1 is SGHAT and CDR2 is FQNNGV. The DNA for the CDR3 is TGTGCCAGCAGCTTATACAGGGCTCGCGGAAACACCATATATTTT. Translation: CASSLYRARGNTIYF.

In DNA, the CDR3 is TGTGCCAGCAGTTACGGAGGACAACGGGCCTACGAGCAGTACTTC. This codes for CASSYGGQRAYEQYF. The J gene is TRBJ2-7, the V gene TRBV6-5; D possibly matches TRBD1 or TRBD2 (5 bases each). Trimming pared 2 bases from V and 2 bases from J, leaving 13 bases between. The CDR3 is 15 amino acids. Germline V gives CDR1 MNHEY, CDR2 SVGAGI.

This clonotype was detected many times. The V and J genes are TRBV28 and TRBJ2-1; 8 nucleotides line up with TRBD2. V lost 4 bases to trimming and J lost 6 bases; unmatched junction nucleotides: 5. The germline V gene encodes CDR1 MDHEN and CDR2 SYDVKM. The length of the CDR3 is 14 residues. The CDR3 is CASSWGLGANEQFF. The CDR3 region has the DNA TGTGCCAGCAGTTGGGGACTAGGGGCCAATGAGCAGTTCTTC.

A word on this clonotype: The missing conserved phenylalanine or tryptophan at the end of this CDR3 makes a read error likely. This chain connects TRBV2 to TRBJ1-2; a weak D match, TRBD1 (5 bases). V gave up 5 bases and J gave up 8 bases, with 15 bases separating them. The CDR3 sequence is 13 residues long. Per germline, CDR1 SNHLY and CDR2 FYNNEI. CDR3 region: CASSTRDSGGYTV. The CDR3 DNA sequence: TGTGCCAGCAGTACCCGGGACTCGGGGGGCTACACCGTC.

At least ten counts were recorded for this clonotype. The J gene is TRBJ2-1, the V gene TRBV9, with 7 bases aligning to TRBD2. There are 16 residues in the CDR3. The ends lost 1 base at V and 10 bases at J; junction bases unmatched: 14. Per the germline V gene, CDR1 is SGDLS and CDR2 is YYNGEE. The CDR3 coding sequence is TGTGCCAGCAGCGTAAGTGGGGCTAGCGGCCCGTACGAGCAGTTCTTC. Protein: CASSVSGASGPYEQFF.

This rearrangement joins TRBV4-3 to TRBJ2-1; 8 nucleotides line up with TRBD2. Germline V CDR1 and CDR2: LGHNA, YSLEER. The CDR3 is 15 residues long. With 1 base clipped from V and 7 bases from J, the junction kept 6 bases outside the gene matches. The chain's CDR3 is CASSQGLARRNEQFF. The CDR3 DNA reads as TGCGCCAGCAGCCAAGGACTAGCGAGGAGGAATGAGCAGTTCTTC.

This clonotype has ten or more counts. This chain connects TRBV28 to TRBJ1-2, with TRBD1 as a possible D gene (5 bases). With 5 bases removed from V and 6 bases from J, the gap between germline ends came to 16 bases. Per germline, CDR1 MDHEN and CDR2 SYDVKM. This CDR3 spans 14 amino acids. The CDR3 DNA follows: TGTGCCAGCAGTATTTCCGGGACCGGGGATGGCTACACCTTC. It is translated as CASSISGTGDGYTF.

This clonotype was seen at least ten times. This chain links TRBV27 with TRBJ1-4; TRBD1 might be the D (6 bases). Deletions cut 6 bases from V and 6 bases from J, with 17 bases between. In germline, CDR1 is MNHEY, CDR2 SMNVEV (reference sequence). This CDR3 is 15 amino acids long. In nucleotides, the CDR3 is TGTGCCAGCAGATCGACGGGGGCCGGGGATGAAAAACTGTTTTTT. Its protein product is CASRSTGAGDEKLFF. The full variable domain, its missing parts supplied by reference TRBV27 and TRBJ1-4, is EAQVTQNPRYLITVTGKKLTVTCSQNMNHEYMSWYRQDPGLGLRQIYYSMNVEVTDKGDVPEGYKVSRKEKRNFPLILESPSPNQTSLYFCASRSTGAGDEKLFFGSGTQLSVL.